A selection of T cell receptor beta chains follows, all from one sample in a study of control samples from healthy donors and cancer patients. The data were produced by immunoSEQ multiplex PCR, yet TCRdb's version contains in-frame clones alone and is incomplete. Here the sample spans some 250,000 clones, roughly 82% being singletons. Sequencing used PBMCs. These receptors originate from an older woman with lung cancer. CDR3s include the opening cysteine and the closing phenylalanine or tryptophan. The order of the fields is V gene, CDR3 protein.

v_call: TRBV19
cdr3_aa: CASRGGGGAAQPQHF

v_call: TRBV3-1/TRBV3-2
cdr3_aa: CASSQLAEETQYF

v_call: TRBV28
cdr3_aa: CASSLLTEAFF

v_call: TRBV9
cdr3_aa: CASSFTEGGRGEKLFF

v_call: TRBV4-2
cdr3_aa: CASSQDRVVDEQFF

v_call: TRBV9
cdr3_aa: CASSVNAQGITFF

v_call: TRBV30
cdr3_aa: CAWSPPLEGNQPQHF

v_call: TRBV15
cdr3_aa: CATCRDRSGGEAFF

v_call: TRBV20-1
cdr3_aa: CSARGRNEQFF

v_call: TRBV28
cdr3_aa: CASSLNDPRGYTF

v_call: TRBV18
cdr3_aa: CASSPPSGSSHSPLHF

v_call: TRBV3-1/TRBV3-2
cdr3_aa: CASSQVRSLSSYNEQFF

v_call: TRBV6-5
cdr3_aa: CASSPRTRETQYF

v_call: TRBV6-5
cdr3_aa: CASGRGAHEQYF

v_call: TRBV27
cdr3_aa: CASSSTGGGTGELFF

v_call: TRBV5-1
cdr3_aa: CASRPWGGRGTLQPQHF

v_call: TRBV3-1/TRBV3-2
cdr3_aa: CASSHPGRADTQYF

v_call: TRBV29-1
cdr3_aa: CSVRAGGLSDEQFF

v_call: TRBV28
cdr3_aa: CASSLTGGRSSEQYF

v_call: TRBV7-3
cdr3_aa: CASSLSGGEGNIQYF

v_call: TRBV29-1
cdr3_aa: CSVELARGSSSYNEQFF

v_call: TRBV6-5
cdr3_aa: CASSYSGGGYYEQYF

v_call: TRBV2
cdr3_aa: CASSFLRETQYF

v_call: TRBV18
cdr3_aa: CASSPGWGMNTEAFF

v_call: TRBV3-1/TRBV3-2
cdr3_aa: CASSQGNRGHEQFF

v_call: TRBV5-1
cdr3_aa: CASSPRAGTSVGNEQFF

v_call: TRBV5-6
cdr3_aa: CASSIGGISNQPQHF

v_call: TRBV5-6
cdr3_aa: CASSLAMGTGAKNIQYF

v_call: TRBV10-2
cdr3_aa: CASRTISGRAPYTDTQYF

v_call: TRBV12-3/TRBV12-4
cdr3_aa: CASTGTGAVTQYF

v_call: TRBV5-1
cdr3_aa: CASSVQGTGEKLFF

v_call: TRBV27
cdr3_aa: CASSFRGPYEQYF

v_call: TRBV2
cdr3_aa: CASSDFSGTDTQYF

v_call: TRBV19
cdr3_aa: CASSRGGPYNEQFF

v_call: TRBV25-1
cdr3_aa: CASKQGILGNTIYF

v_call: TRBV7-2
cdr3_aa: CASSPSGANVLTF

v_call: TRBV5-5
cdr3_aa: CASSPRTGTLSGNTIYF

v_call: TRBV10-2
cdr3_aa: CASSGVRRKLYEQYF

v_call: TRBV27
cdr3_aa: CASSYHAGTGSFGYTF